The sequence of this T cell receptor (beta chain) was determined in a study of vaccination effects on CD4 cells after COVID-19. This clone has a single count. Its antigen is still unknown. Sequence at one end of the junction differs from germline and may be a read error. After expansion with viral peptide pools in the ViraFEST assay, antigen-specific CD4+ T cells were sequenced. Following culture for under 12 days, CD4+ T cells were isolated. The healthy vaccine recipients, who had no prior SARS-CoV-2 infection, showed negative nucleocapsid antibodies. TCRdb's table, derived via immunoSEQ multiplex PCR, lists solely in-frame clones and lacks some. Found here are tens of thousands of clones, around 76% of them singletons; the top ten hold roughly 10%. The CDR3 is 13 residues long. CDR1 and CDR2 from the germline V gene are SGHVS and FQNEAQ.

This sequence joins TRBV7-8 and TRBJ1-5; 7 bases are shared with TRBD1. The sequencing here drew on CD4+ T cells from PBMCs cultured with SARS-CoV-2 spike peptides, taken before COVID-19 vaccination. This sequence originates from a human donor who received a COVID-19 vaccine. The CDR3 DNA follows: TGTGCCAGCAGTCGGGACAGCAGTCAGCCCCAGCATTTT. Its protein product is CASSRDSSQPQHF.